This T cell receptor beta chain was recorded in a study of blood T cell repertoires in COVID-19. Libraries were prepared by immunoSEQ multiplex PCR; TCRdb keeps only in-frame clonotypes and omits some of them. The sample carries around 100,000 clones, 70% to 90% recorded once. Trimming removed 5 bases from V and 4 bases from J, with 17 bases in between. Germline lookup yields CDR1 LNHDA and CDR2 SQIVND (reference sequence). The CDR3 contains 15 residues. The chain couples TRBV19 to TRBJ1-1, with D maybe TRBD1 (5 bases). This receptor was taken from a man aged 50 to 60 in a cohort sampled during active COVID-19. The sequenced sample consisted of peripheral blood. CDR3 in DNA: TGTGCCAGTAGTCCTTTCGGACAAAGGGGCACTGAAGCTTTCTTT. It encodes CASSPFGQRGTEAFF.